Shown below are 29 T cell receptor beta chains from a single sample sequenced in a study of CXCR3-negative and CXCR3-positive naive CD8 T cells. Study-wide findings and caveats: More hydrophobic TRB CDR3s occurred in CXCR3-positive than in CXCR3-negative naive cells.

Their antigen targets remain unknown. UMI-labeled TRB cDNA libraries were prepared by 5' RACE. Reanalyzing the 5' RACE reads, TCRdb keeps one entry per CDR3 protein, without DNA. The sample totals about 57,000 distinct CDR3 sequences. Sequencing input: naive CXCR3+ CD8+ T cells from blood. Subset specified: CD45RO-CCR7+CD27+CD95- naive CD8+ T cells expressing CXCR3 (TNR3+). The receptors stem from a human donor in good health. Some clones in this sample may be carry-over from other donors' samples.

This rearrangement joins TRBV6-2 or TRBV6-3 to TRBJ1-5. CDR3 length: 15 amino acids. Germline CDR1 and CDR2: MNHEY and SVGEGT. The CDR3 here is CASSYREYSNQPQHF.

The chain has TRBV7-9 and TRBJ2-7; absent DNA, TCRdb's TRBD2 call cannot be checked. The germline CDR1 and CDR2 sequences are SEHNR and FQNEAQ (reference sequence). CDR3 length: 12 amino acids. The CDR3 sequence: CASSWDGSEQYF.

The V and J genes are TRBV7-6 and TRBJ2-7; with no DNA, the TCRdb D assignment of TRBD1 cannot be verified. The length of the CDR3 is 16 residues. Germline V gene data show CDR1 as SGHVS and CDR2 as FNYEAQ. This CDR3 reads CASSLEARGSDYEQYF.

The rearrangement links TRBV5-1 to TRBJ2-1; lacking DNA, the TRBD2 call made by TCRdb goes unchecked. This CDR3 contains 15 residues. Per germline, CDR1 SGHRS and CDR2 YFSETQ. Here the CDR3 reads CASSPWTSFDNEQFF.

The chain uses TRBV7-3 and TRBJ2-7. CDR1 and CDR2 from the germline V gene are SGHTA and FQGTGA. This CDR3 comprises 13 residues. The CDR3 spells CASSSDRTYEQYF.

CDR3 sequence: CASSYRYSSAPEAFF. This chain connects TRBV6-5 to TRBJ1-1. The CDR3 consists of 15 residues. Germline V gene data show CDR1 as MNHEY and CDR2 as SVGAGI.

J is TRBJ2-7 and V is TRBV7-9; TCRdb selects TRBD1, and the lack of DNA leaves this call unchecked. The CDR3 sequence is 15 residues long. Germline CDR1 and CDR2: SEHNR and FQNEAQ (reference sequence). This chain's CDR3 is CASSGGTGVNYEQYF.

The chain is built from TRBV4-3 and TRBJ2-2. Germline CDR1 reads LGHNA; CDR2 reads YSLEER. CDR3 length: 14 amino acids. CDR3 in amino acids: CASSQYVNTGELFF.

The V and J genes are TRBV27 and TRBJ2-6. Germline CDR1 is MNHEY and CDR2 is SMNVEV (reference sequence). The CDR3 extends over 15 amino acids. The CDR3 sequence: CASRALGSGANVLTF. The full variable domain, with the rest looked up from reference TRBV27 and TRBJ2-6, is EAQVTQNPRYLITVTGKKLTVTCSQNMNHEYMSWYRQDPGLGLRQIYYSMNVEVTDKGDVPEGYKVSRKEKRNFPLILESPSPNQTSLYFCASRALGSGANVLTFGAGSRLTVL.

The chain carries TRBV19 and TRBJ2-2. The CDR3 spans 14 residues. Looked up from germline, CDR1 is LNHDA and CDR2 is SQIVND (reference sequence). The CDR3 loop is CASSNGPYTGELFF. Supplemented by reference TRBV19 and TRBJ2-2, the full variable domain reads DGGITQSPKYLFRKEGQNVTLSCEQNLNHDAMYWYRQDPGQGLRLIYYSQIVNDFQKGDIAEGYSVSREKKESFPLTVTSAQKNPTAFYLCASSNGPYTGELFFGEGSRLTVL.

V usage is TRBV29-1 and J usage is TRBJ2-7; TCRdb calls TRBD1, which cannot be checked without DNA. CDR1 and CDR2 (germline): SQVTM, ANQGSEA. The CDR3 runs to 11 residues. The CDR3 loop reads CSDQGSYEQYF.

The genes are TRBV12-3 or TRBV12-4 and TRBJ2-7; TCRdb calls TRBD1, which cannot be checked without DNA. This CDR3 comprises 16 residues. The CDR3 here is CASSPDRAGPSYEQYF.

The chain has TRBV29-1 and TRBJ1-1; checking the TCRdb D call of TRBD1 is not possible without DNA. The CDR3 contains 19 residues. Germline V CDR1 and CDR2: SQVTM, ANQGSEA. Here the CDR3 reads CSVEALSRRGGGLNTEAFF.

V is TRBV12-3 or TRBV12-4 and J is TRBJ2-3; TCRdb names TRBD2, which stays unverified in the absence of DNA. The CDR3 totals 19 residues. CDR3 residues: CASSWTSGGLSVSTDTQYF.

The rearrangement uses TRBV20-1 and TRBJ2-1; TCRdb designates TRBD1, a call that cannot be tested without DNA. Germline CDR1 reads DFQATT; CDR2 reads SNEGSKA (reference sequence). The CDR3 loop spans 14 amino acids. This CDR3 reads CSARDPWGVSEQFF.

This chain's CDR3 is CASSEEHSGANVLTF. The chain joins TRBV6-4 to TRBJ2-6. CDR1 and CDR2 (germline): MRHNA, SNTAGT. This CDR3 has 15 residues.

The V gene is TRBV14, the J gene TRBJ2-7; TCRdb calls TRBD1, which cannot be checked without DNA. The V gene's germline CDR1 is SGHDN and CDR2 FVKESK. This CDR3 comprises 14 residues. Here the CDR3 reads CASSQPGTVYEQYF. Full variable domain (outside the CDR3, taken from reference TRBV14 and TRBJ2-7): EAGVTQFPSHSVIEKGQTVTLRCDPISGHDNLYWYRRVMGKEIKFLLHFVKESKQDESGMPNNRFLAERTGGTYSTLKVQPAELEDSGVYFCASSQPGTVYEQYFGPGTRLTVT.

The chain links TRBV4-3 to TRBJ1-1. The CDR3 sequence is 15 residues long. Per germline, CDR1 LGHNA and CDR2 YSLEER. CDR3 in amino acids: CASSQDRRGNTEAFF.

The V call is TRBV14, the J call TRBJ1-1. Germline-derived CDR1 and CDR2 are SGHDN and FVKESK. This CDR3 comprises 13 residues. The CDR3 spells CASRGSMNTEAFF.

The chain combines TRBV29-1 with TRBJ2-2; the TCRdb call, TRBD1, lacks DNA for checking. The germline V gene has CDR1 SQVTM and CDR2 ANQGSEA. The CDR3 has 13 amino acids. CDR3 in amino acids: CSALTGYTGELFF.

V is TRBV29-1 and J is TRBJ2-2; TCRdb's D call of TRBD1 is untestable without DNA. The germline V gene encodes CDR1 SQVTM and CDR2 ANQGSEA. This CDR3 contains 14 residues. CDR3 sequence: CSVQGQGANGELFF.

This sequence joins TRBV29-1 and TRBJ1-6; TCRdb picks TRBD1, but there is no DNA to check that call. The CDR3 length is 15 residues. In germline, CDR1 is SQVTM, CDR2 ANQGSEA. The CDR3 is CSVDLRGRGPSPLHF.

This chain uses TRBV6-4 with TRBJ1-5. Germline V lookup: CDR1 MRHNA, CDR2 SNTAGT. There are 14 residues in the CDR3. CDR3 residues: CASSDREGGQPQHF.

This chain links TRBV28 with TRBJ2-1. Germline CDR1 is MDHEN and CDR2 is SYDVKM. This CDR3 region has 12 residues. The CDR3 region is CTSGSSYNEQFF.

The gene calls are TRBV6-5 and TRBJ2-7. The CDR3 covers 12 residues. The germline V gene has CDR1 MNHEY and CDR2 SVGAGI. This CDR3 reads CASSSSEYEQYF.

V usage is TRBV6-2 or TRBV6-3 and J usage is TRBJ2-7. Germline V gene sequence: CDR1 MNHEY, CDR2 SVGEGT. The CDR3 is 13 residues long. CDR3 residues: CASRIAGVHEQYF.

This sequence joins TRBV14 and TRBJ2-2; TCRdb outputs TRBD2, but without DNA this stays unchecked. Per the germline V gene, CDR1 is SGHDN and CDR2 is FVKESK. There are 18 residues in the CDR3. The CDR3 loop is CASSQDTSGRAHTGELFF.

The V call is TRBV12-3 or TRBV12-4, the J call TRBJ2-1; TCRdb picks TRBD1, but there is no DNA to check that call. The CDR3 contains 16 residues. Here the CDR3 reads CASSPSGGASHNEQFF.

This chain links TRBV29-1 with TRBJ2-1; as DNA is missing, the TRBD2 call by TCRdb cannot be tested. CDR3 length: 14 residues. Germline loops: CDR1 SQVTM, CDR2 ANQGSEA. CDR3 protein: CSVAPSGGHSEQFF.